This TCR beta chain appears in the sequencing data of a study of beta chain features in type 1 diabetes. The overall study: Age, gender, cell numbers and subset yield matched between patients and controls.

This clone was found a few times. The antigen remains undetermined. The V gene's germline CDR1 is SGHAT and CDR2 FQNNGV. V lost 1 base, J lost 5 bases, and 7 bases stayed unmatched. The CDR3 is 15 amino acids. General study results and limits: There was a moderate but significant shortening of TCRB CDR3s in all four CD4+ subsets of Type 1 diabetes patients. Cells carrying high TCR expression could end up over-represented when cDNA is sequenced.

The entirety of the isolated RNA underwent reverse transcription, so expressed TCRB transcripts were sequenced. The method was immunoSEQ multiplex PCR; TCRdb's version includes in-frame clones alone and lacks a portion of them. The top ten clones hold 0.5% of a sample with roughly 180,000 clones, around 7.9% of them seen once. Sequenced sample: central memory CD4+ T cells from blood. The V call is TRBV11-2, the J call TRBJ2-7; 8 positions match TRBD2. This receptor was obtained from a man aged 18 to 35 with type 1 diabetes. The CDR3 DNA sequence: TGTGCCAGCAGCTTAGGGATCGGGGGGGCCCACGAGCAGTACTTC. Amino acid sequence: CASSLGIGGAHEQYF.